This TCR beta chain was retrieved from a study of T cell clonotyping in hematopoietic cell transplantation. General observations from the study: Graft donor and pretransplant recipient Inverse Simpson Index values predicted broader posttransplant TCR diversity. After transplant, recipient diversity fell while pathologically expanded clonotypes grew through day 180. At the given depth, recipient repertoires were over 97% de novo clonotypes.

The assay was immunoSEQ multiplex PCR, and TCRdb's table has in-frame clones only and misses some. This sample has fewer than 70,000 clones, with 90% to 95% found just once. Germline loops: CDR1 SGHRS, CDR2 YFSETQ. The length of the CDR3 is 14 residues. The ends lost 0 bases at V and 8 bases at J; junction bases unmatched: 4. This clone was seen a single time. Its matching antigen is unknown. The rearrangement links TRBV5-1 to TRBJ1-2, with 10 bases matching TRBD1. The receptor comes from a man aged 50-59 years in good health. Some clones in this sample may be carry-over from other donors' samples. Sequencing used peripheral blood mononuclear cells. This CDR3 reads CASSLGQGAEGYTF. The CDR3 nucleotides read TGCGCCAGCAGCTTGGGACAGGGGGCAGAGGGCTACACCTTC.